This T cell receptor (beta chain) is drawn from a study of T cell responses to AZD1222 COVID-19 vaccine. Across the study: Both about-4-week and about-12-week second-dose recipients were combined.

Worth noting for this clone: What it recognizes is unknown.

The CDR3 runs to 14 residues. Germline V gene data show CDR1 as LNHDA and CDR2 as SQIVND (reference sequence). V was pared by 7 bases and J by 0 bases, with 13 bases between. The repertoire was sequenced with immunoSEQ multiplex PCR; TCRdb's copy has only in-frame clones and lacks some. The sample includes some 22,000 clones, 65% to 90% of them seen just once. Study-wide results and caveats: Most donors were white British, females outnumbered males, and clonal diversity was possibly underestimated. Elevations in Spike-specific TCR breadth and depth followed administration of two AZD1222 doses. There were vaccine-associated CD4 TCRs across spike, dominant at 160-218 and 743-854.

This sequence joins TRBV19 and TRBJ2-7; D tentatively fits TRBD1 or TRBD2 (5 bases each). The source of this sequence is an adult in good health. The sequencing here drew on peripheral blood, taken on day 0 of AZD1222 vaccination. CDR3 residues: CASTPTGPSYEQYF. CDR3 bases: TGTGCCAGTACCCCAACGGGGCCCTCCTACGAGCAGTACTTC. Complete variable domain (other parts from reference TRBV19 and TRBJ2-7): DGGITQSPKYLFRKEGQNVTLSCEQNLNHDAMYWYRQDPGQGLRLIYYSQIVNDFQKGDIAEGYSVSREKKESFPLTVTSAQKNPTAFYLCASTPTGPSYEQYFGPGTRLTVT.